The T cell receptor (beta chain) under discussion was sequenced for a study of T-cell reconstitution after alpha-beta-depleted transplantation in children. Study findings and constraints: T-cell numbers and diversity one year post-transplant derived largely from freshly generated T cells. About two months after transplant, alpha-beta T cells reportedly came from several hundred expanded graft clones.

The V and J ends lost 2 bases and 0 bases respectively, with 19 bases between them. Germline lookup yields CDR1 SGHAT and CDR2 FQDESV (reference sequence). The CDR3 loop spans 19 amino acids. This clonotype was seen a handful of times. Its antigen is undetermined. Unique molecular identifiers were incorporated during preparation of the TCRbeta library. TCRdb re-analysed the PCR reads in MiXCR, keeping a single row per CDR3 protein. The sample consists of under 300,000 distinct CDR3 sequences, around a tenth of them appearing once. Specimen: peripheral blood, collected 180 days after TCRalphabeta/CD19-depleted stem cell transplant. The chain carries TRBV11-1 and TRBJ2-2, with D perhaps matching TRBD2 (6 bases). The origin of this receptor is a male patient between 2 and 10 years old who had a stem cell transplant for chronic granulomatous disease, so the T cells may come from the graft donor. The CDR3, as DNA: TGTGCCAGCAGCTTACCGCGGGACTCCCAAATCCCGAACACCGGGGAGCTGTTTTTT. Its translation: CASSLPRDSQIPNTGELFF.